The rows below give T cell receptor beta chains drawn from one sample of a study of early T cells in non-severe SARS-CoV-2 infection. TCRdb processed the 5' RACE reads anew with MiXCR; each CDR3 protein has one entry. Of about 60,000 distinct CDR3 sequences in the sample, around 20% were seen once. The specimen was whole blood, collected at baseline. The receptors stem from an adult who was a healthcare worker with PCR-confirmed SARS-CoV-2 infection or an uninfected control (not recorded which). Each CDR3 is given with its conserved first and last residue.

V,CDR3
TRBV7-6,CASSPTSGTGGRQYF
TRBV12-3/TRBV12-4,CASSRSSGGAPRNEQFF
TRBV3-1,CASSAYSRGARETQYF
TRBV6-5,CASSPGQGYGTEAFF
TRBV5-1,CASRIQGRNTEAFF
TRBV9,CASSPDPGYNGYTF
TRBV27,CASSPVAGGTDTQYF
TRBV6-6,CASSYGASGAAEQFF
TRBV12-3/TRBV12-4,CASLASLGGTQYF
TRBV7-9,CASSSSGQGQPYEQYF
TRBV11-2,CASRHPPGPGTEAFF
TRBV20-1,CSARAGNQETQYF
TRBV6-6,CASSYFSGGIGEAFF
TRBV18,CASSPQSGYEQFF
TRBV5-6,CASSLSYENTGELFF
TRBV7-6,CASSTTGRTDTQYF
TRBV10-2,CASSDHNRKQFF
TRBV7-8,CASSLISGFSQPQHF
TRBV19,CASSKRQHSTNPDYTF
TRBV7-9,CASSLTDTGELFF
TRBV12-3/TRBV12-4,CASSFATTEVNSPLHF
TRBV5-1,CASSLAPGSTDTQYF
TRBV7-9,CASSSGLAGAFQFF
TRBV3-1,CASSPTPTANYGYTF
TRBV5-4,CASSPRGQGTYEQYF
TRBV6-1,CALGQPHYEQYF
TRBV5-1,CASSLQGAVTDTQYF
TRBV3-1,CASSQGGMETQYF
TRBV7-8,CASSFYRGLRNEQFF
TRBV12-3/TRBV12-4,CASRFLGTDTQYF
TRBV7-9,CASSSSLPDTQYF
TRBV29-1,CSVDQGNTEAFF
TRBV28,CASLGYRNQPQHF
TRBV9,CASSVGDSYEAFF
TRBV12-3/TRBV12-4,CASSPGGNIQYF
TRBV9,CASSRGDAYNSPLHF
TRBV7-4,CASSALPGVSSYNSPLHF
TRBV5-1,CASSTDPTGNTGELFF
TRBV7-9,CASSNWDRWNSPLHF
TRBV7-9,CASEGYGYTF
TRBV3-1,CASSETGEQYF
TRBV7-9,CASSFGMNTEAFF
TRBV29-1,CSAQADAYEQYF
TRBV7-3,CASSLTAGELFF
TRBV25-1,CASSESVFRFF
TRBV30,CAWTRGVNTEAFF
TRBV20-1,CSAGGHLGPDTQYF
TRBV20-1,CSPLRQGISGYTF
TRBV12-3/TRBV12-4,CASSSRGGAEAFF
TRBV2,CASSGRSGSDTQYF
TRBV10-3,CAITLGGDTEAFF
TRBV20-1,CSARQGPAEQYF
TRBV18,CASSQDRTNTEAFF
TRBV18,CASSPGKSSGNTIYF